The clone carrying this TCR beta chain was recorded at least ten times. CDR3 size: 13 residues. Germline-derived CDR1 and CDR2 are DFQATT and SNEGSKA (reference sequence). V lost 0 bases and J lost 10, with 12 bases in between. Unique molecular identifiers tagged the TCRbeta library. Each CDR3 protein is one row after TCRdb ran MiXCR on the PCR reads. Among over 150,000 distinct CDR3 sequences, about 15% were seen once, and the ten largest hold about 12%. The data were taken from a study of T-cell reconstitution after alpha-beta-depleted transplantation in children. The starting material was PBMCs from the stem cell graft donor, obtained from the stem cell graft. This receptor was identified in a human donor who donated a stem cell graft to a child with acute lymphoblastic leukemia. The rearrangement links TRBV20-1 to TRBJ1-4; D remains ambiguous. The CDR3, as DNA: TGCAGTGCTAGAGATGGGCAGGAGGGAAAACTGTTTTTT. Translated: CSARDGQEGKLFF.